The 31 T cell receptor beta chains given below trace back to one sample, sequenced in a study of breast tumors, draining lymph nodes, adjacent tissues. TCRdb re-analysed the multiplex PCR reads in MiXCR, keeping a single row per CDR3 protein. The sample carries approximately 130,000 distinct CDR3 sequences, around 24% recorded once. Axillary draining lymph nodes of breast cancer patients supplied the node samples. Sequencing was performed on axillary lymph node tissue. The origin of the receptors is a female donor with breast cancer. Some clones in this sample may be carry-over from other donors' samples.

This clonotype was recorded at least ten times. This sequence joins TRBV9 and TRBJ2-3; 9 nucleotides agree with TRBD2. Germline V gives CDR1 SGDLS, CDR2 YYNGEE. The length of the CDR3 is 15 residues. The J segment lost 1 base and the V segment lost 2 bases, leaving 2 bases of the junction unmatched. The CDR3: CASSVTSGGTDTQYF. As DNA, the CDR3 is TGTGCCAGCAGCGTGACTAGCGGAGGCACAGATACGCAGTATTTT.

This clonotype was seen a handful of times. The gene calls are TRBV11-2 and TRBJ2-2, with D perhaps matching TRBD2 (6 bases). V was shortened by 5 bases and J by 5 bases, with 12 bases between the two germline ends. Germline CDR1 reads SGHAT; CDR2 reads FQNNGV. The CDR3 has 14 amino acids. The CDR3 nucleotides read TGTGCCAGCAGCCTGGGGACTCCGACCGGGGAGCTGTTTTTT. This translates into CASSLGTPTGELFF.

Notes on this clonotype: This may arise from a read error, as a much more abundant clone is one base away. This chain links TRBV5-1 with TRBJ2-7, with 14 bases fitting TRBD2. There are 16 residues in the CDR3. V trimming: 4 bases; J trimming: 6 bases; junction bases outside the gene matches: 9. Germline loops: CDR1 SGHRS, CDR2 YFSETQ. CDR3 sequence (DNA): TGCGCCAGCAGCCGCAAAACCGGGACTAGCGGGAGCGAGCAGTACTTC. Its protein product is CASSRKTGTSGSEQYF.

In its sample, this clonotype was seen many times. This sequence joins TRBV5-1 and TRBJ2-3, with 7 bases that match TRBD1. The length of the CDR3 is 15 residues. Germline lookup yields CDR1 SGHRS and CDR2 YFSETQ. The trim removed 4 bases at V and 2 bases at J, leaving 7 bases unmatched. The CDR3 loop is CASSPTGQNTDTQYF. The DNA of the CDR3 is TGCGCCAGCAGCCCTACGGGACAGAACACAGATACGCAGTATTTT.

This clonotype was seen just once. V is TRBV3-1 and J is TRBJ1-1; 7 bases are shared with TRBD1. V lost 4 bases, J lost 4 bases, and 3 bases stayed unmatched. Germline CDR1 is LGHDT and CDR2 is YNNKEL (reference sequence). The CDR3 spans 13 residues. CDR3 sequence (DNA): TGTGCCAGCAGCCTACAGGGGCCCACTGAAGCTTTCTTT. Its protein is CASSLQGPTEAFF.

Concerning this clonotype itself: A much larger clone differs from this one at a single base, so this may be a read error. Without the conserved terminal phenylalanine or tryptophan, this CDR3 likely stems from a read error. The chain links TRBV6-1 to TRBJ2-1, with D possibly TRBD2 on 5 matching bases. The V end lost 9 bases, the J end lost 4 bases, and 10 bases lay between the germline ends. CDR3 length equals 12 residues. Germline-derived CDR1 and CDR2 are MNHNS and SASEGT. In DNA form, the CDR3 reads TGTGCCAGTGCCCTAGCTTACAATGAGCAGTTCCTC. Protein product: CASALAYNEQFL.

This clonotype was seen only a few times. This sequence joins TRBV5-4 and TRBJ2-3; 8 bases are shared with TRBD2. Germline V gives CDR1 SGHNT, CDR2 YYREEE (reference sequence). The CDR3 contains 16 residues. Trimming cost V 4 bases and J 4 bases; bases outside gene matches: 11. The CDR3 nucleotides are TGTGCCAGCAGCCCGGGCGGGACTAGGGGTTCAGATACGCAGTATTTT. Translated, it gives CASSPGGTRGSDTQYF.

This clonotype has a count of ten or more. The CDR3 sequence is CASSLGGGFEETQYF. The CDR3 nucleotides are TGTGCCAGCAGCTTAGGGGGCGGGTTCGAAGAGACCCAGTACTTC. The V gene is TRBV7-9, the J gene TRBJ2-5; the D call may be TRBD1 or TRBD2 (5 bases each). V gave up 1 base and J gave up 3 bases, with 12 bases separating them. The CDR3 spans 15 residues. CDR1 and CDR2 (germline): SEHNR, FQNEAQ (reference sequence).

This clonotype was detected many times. This chain links TRBV20-1 with TRBJ2-5, with D perhaps TRBD1 (5 bases). V dropped 4 bases and J dropped 5 bases, with 8 bases sitting between them. CDR3 length: 11 amino acids. CDR1 and CDR2 (germline): DFQATT, SNEGSKA (reference sequence). CDR3 in DNA: TGCAGTGCTAATCCAGGGGAGACCCAGTACTTC. Translated, it gives CSANPGETQYF.

The chain couples TRBV2 to TRBJ2-7; D perhaps matches TRBD2 (7 bases). The V end lost 4 bases, the J end lost 3 bases, and 13 bases lay between the germline ends. The CDR3 is made up of 14 amino acids. Germline CDR1 is SNHLY and CDR2 is FYNNEI. CDR3 coding DNA: TGTGCCAGCAGTGGGGGGGGCGGGGGCTACGAGCAGTACTTC. Amino acids: CASSGGGGGYEQYF.

The gene calls are TRBV29-1 and TRBJ2-7; 14 bases are shared with TRBD2. J gave up 3 bases and V 6 bases, and 4 bases lay outside the gene matches. Germline V gene data show CDR1 as SQVTM and CDR2 as ANQGSEA. The length of the CDR3 is 14 residues. Here the CDR3 DNA reads TGCAGCGTAACGGGACTAGCGGGAGACTACGAGCAGTACTTC. Translated: CSVTGLAGDYEQYF.

A word on this clonotype: One base away lies a much larger clone, so this may be a sequencing read error. V and J are TRBV11-3 and TRBJ2-7; 11 positions agree with TRBD2. CDR3 size: 14 residues. The germline V gene has CDR1 SGHNT and CDR2 YENEEA. The chain's CDR3 is CANSLAGGPDEQYF. CDR3 nucleotide sequence: TGTGCCAACAGCTTAGCGGGAGGGCCAGACGAGCAGTACTTC.

This clonotype was counted only a few times. The chain recombines TRBV6-1 with TRBJ1-2; 7 bases fit TRBD1. CDR1 is MNHNS and CDR2 is SASEGT in the germline V gene. J lost 4 bases, V lost 1 base, and 6 bases had no gene match. CDR3 length: 15 residues. CDR3 loop: CASSEGGTGVYGYTF. As DNA, the CDR3 is TGTGCCAGCAGTGAAGGGGGAACAGGGGTCTATGGCTACACCTTC.

The sample holds many counts of this clonotype. The J gene is TRBJ1-2, the V gene TRBV2, with TRBD1 identical over 12 bases. CDR3 size: 14 residues. Germline V gene data show CDR1 as SNHLY and CDR2 as FYNNEI. The ends lost 4 bases at V and 7 bases at J; junction bases unmatched: 4. CDR3 nucleotides: TGTGCCAGCAGTGTCGGGACAGGGGGCTTTGGCTACACCTTC. Translation: CASSVGTGGFGYTF.

This clonotype was counted many times. The chain joins TRBV13 to TRBJ2-1; 8 bases agree with TRBD2. From germline, CDR1 is PRHDT and CDR2 FYEKMQ (reference sequence). The length of the CDR3 is 15 residues. V shed 3 bases and J 3 bases; nucleotides not matched to a gene: 4. The CDR3 DNA is TGTGCCAGCAGCTTCTTTAGCGGGAACTACAATGAGCAGTTCTTC. This gives the protein CASSFFSGNYNEQFF. The entire variable domain, with the rest obtained from reference TRBV13 and TRBJ2-1, is as follows: AAGVIQSPRHLIKEKRETATLKCYPIPRHDTVYWYQQGPGQDPQFLISFYEKMQSDKGSIPDRFSAQQFSDYHSELNMSSLELGDSALYFCASSFFSGNYNEQFFGPGTRLTVL.

In this sample, this clonotype turned up many times. The rearrangement links TRBV7-9 to TRBJ2-5; D unresolved. Per the germline V gene, CDR1 is SEHNR and CDR2 is FQNEAQ (reference sequence). With 5 bases removed from V and 3 bases from J, the gap between germline ends came to 4 bases. The CDR3 is 11 residues long. CDR3 sequence (DNA): TGTGCCAGCAGCATCGAAGAGACCCAGTACTTC. Its protein product is CASSIEETQYF.

This clonotype was counted many times. The chain couples TRBV30 to TRBJ1-3, with D possibly matching TRBD1 (5 bases). The CDR3 is made up of 13 amino acids. V lost 2 bases and J lost 4, with 9 bases in between. The germline V gene encodes CDR1 GTSNPN and CDR2 SVGIG (reference sequence). This CDR3 reads CAWSQNRGNTIYF. Here the CDR3 DNA reads TGTGCCTGGAGTCAAAACAGGGGAAACACCATATATTTT.

This clonotype was detected a few times. The J gene is TRBJ2-1, the V gene TRBV5-4, with TRBD2 identical over 7 bases. Per germline, CDR1 SGHNT and CDR2 YYREEE (reference sequence). Trimming cost V 0 bases and J 5 bases; bases outside gene matches: 5. The CDR3 sequence is 15 residues long. The DNA of the CDR3 is TGTGCCAGCAGCTTGGCGGGAGGACGACACAATGAGCAGTTCTTC. Translating it yields CASSLAGGRHNEQFF.

About this clonotype itself: A much larger clone sits a single nucleotide away, making a read error possible. This chain's CDR3 is CVSSIGPVQETQYF. As DNA, the CDR3 is TGTGTCAGTAGTATTGGGCCAGTCCAAGAGACCCAGTACTTC. This chain uses TRBV19 with TRBJ2-5; D not resolved. The CDR3 runs 14 residues. The germline CDR1 and CDR2 sequences are LNHDA and SQIVND (reference sequence).

This clonotype occurred a few times. The chain is built from TRBV12-3 or TRBV12-4 and TRBJ2-6; D perhaps matches TRBD1 (5 bases). Trimming removed 1 base from V and 0 bases from J, with 13 bases in between. This CDR3 contains 18 residues. The CDR3: CASSLVANRLSGANVLTF. The CDR3 nucleotides are TGTGCCAGCAGTTTAGTAGCTAACAGGCTCTCTGGGGCCAACGTCCTGACTTTC.

This clonotype was seen many times. The chain links TRBV6-2 or TRBV6-3 to TRBJ1-3, with unresolved D. The germline CDR1 and CDR2 sequences are MNHEY and SVGEGT. The CDR3 is 15 residues long. V shed 5 bases and J shed 3 bases, with 14 bases lying between them. DNA for the CDR3: TGTGCCAGCAGTCCCCGGAAGGGTGATGGAAACACCATATATTTT. Its translation is CASSPRKGDGNTIYF.

This chain joins TRBV28 and TRBJ2-1; D is unresolved. The CDR3 loop spans 12 amino acids. V was trimmed by 4 bases and J by 9 bases, leaving 10 bases between them. The V gene's germline CDR1 is MDHEN and CDR2 SYDVKM. CDR3 coding DNA: TGTGCCAGCAGTTCCGCACAGACTGAGCAGTTCTTC. Amino acids: CASSSAQTEQFF.

The chain is built from TRBV18 and TRBJ2-3; D is unresolved. This CDR3 spans 14 amino acids. Between the trimmed V and J ends, which lost 3 bases and 1 base, there was a span of 8 bases. CDR1 and CDR2 from the germline V gene are KGHSH and LQKENI. CDR3 bases: TGTGCCAGCTCACCCATTAGAGGCACAGATACGCAGTATTTT. This gives the protein CASSPIRGTDTQYF.

This clonotype was seen ten or more times. J is TRBJ1-5 and V is TRBV6-2 or TRBV6-3, with D tentatively TRBD1 (5 bases). Between the trimmed V and J ends, which lost 6 bases and 8 bases, there was a span of 11 bases. Per the germline V gene, CDR1 is MNHEY and CDR2 is SVGEGT. CDR3 length: 12 residues. CDR3 sequence reads: CASSDSLKPQHF. CDR3 DNA: TGTGCCAGCAGCGACAGCCTGAAGCCCCAGCATTTT.

This chain connects TRBV4-1 to TRBJ2-3; 8 bases are a match to TRBD2. Germline CDR1 MGHRA, CDR2 YSYEKL. The CDR3 has 16 amino acids. V lost 0 bases, J lost 2 bases, and 4 bases stayed unmatched. The CDR3 protein is CASSQEVAGSTDTQYF. For the CDR3, the DNA is TGCGCCAGCAGCCAAGAGGTAGCGGGGTCCACAGATACGCAGTATTTT.

Many counts were recorded for this clonotype. V gene TRBV7-9 combines with J gene TRBJ2-6, with 7 bases fitting TRBD1. Germline V gene data show CDR1 as SEHNR and CDR2 as FQNEAQ (reference sequence). This CDR3 spans 15 amino acids. Germline trimming cut 6 bases from V and 3 bases from J; bases unmatched to any gene: 5. In DNA, the CDR3 is TGTGCCAGCAGGCCTCAGGGGGTTGGGGCCAACGTCCTGACTTTC. Translating it yields CASRPQGVGANVLTF.

This clonotype was recorded many times. The V and J genes are TRBV7-8 and TRBJ1-6; D call uncertain. Germline V gene sequence: CDR1 SGHVS, CDR2 FQNEAQ. The CDR3 extends over 12 amino acids. V lost 8 bases and J lost 4, with 6 bases in between. In nucleotides, the CDR3 is TGTGCCAGCTCCGATTATAATTCACCCCTCCACTTT. Its protein product is CASSDYNSPLHF.

Comments on this clonotype: A read error may produce the germline difference seen at one junction end. This chain uses TRBV19 with TRBJ1-4; D perhaps matches TRBD1 (6 bases). The CDR3 loop spans 16 amino acids. In germline, CDR1 is LNHDA, CDR2 SQIVND (reference sequence). CDR3 nucleotides: TGCGCCAGTAGTGGAAGCAGGGGAATGACTAATGAAAAACTGTTTTTT. Translation: CASSGSRGMTNEKLFF.

This clonotype was counted once. A read error may be the cause here, since a much bigger clone is one base away. The gene calls are TRBV11-2 and TRBJ2-2; D ambiguous. The germline CDR1 and CDR2 sequences are SGHAT and FQNNGV. This CDR3 is 18 amino acids long. The CDR3 spells CAGSLRWFDTLNTGELFF. DNA for the CDR3: TGTGCCGGCAGCTTAAGGTGGTTTGACACCCTAAACACCGGGGAGCTGTTTTTT.

This clonotype occurred many times. The chain uses TRBV4-2 and TRBJ2-5, with 7 positions matching TRBD2. The CDR3 totals 15 residues. Per germline, CDR1 LGHNA and CDR2 YNFKEQ. V gave up 0 bases and J gave up 7 bases; unmatched junction bases: 8. The CDR3 DNA follows: TGTGCCAGCAGCCAAGAAGGAGGGAGGGCCGGGACCCAGTACTTC. Residues: CASSQEGGRAGTQYF.

This clonotype was counted many times. The rearrangement joins TRBV19 to TRBJ2-2; 8 bases align to TRBD2. The CDR3 runs to 15 residues. CDR1 LNHDA and CDR2 SQIVND come from the germline V gene (reference sequence). V shed 7 bases, J shed 0 bases, and the junction held 4 bases outside the gene matches. CDR3 loop: CASTPLAANTGELFF. The CDR3 DNA is TGTGCCAGTACTCCACTAGCGGCGAACACCGGGGAGCTGTTTTTT.